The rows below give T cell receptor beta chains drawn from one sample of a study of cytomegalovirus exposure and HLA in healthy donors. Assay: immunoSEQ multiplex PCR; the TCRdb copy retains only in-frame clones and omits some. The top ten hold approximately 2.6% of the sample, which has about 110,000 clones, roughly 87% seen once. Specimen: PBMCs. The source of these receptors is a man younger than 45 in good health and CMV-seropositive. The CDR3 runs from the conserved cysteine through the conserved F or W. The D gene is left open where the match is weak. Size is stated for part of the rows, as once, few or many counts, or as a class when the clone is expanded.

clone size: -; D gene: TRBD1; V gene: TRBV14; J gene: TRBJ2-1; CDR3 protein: CASSHFGQASIPAYNEQFF; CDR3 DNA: TGTGCCAGCAGTCATTTCGGACAGGCCTCGATCCCTGCCTACAATGAGCAGTTCTTC
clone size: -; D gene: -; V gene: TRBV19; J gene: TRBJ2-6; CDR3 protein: CASMAGSVISSGANGLTF; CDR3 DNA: TGTGCCAGTATGGCGGGGTCGGTTATTAGCTCTGGGGCCAACGGCCTGACTTTC
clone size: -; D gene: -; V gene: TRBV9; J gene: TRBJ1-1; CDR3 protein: CASSVWSTLNTEAFF; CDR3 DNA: TGTGCCAGCAGCGTATGGAGTACACTGAACACTGAAGCTTTCTTT
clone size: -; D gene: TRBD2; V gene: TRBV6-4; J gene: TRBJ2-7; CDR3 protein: CASSLEAGGTYEQYF; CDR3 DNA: TGTGCCAGCAGTTTAGAGGCGGGGGGGACCTACGAGCAGTACTTC
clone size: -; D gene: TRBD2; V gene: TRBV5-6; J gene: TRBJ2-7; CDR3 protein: CASSLSGDSYEQYF; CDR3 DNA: TGTGCCAGCAGCTTGAGCGGGGACTCCTACGAGCAGTACTTC
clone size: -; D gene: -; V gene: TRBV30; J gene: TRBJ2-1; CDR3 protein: CAWRVRGINNEQFF; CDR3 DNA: TGTGCCTGGAGGGTGAGGGGGATAAACAATGAGCAGTTCTTC
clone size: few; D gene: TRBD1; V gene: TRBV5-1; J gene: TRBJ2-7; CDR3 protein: CASSLGQARSEQYF; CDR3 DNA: TGCGCCAGCAGCCTTGGACAGGCCAGGAGCGAGCAGTACTTC
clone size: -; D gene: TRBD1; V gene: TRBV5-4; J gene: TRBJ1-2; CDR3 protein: CASSSQGASYGYTF; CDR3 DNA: TGTGCCAGCAGCTCACAGGGGGCCAGCTATGGCTACACCTTC
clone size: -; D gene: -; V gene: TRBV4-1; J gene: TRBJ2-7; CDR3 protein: CASSQGLFRRGLTYEQYF; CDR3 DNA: TGCGCCAGCAGCCAAGGGCTCTTTCGGAGGGGCCTCACCTACGAGCAGTACTTC
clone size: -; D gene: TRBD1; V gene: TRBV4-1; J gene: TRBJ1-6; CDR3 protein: CASSQVPQGAENSPLHF; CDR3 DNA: TGCGCCAGCAGCCAAGTACCTCAGGGGGCAGAAAATTCACCCCTCCACTTT
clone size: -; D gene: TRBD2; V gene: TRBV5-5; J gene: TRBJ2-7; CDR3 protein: CASSLGPGGFYEQYF; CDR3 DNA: TGTGCCAGCAGCTTGGGGCCGGGGGGTTTCTACGAGCAGTACTTC
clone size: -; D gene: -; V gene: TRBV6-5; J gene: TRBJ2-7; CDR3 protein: CASSYSSAGSSYEQYF; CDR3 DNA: TGTGCCAGCAGTTACTCATCGGCCGGGAGCTCCTACGAGCAGTACTTC
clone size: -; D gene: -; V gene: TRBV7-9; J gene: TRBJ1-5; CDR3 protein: CASSRGGQPQHF; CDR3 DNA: TGTGCCAGCTCAAGAGGAGGTCAGCCCCAGCATTTT
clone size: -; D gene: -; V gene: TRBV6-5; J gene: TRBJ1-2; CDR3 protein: CASSYRLGGPDGYTF; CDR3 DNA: TGTGCCAGCAGTTATCGCCTCGGGGGGCCGGATGGCTACACCTTC
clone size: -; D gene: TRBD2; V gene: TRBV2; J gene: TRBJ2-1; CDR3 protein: CASSEGLAGGFVYNEQFF; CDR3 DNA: TGTGCCAGCAGTGAGGGGTTAGCGGGGGGGTTCGTTTACAATGAGCAGTTCTTC
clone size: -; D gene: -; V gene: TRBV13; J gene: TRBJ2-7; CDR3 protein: CASSSQGALLYEQYF; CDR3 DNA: TGTGCCAGCAGCTCACAGGGTGCGCTACTCTACGAGCAGTACTTC
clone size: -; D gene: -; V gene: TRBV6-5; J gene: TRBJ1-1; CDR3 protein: CASSYLRAEAFF; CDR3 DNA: TGTGCCAGCAGCTACCTTCGCGCTGAAGCTTTCTTT
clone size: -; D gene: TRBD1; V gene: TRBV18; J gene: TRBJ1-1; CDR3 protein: CASSPGQGNTEAFF; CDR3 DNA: TGTGCCAGCTCACCGGGACAGGGGAACACTGAAGCTTTCTTT
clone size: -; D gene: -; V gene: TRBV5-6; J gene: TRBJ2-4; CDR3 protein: CASSFGQLLAKNIQYF; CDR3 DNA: TGTGCCAGCAGCTTCGGACAGCTTTTAGCCAAAAACATTCAGTACTTC
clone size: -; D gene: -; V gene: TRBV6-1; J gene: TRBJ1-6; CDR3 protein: CASSERHQYNSPLHF; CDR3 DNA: TGTGCCAGCAGTGAACGACATCAGTATAATTCACCCCTCCACTTT
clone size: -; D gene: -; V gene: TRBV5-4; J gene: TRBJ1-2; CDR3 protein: CASSSGNYGYTF; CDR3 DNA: TGTGCCAGCAGCTCGGGGAACTATGGCTACACCTTC
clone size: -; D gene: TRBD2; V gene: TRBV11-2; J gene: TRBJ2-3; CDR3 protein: CATRTSGTDTQYF; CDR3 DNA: TGTGCCACCCGGACTAGCGGCACAGATACGCAGTATTTT
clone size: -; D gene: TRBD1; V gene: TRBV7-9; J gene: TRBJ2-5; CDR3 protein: CASSDRGIGETQYF; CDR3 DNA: TGTGCCAGCAGCGACAGGGGCATCGGTGAGACCCAGTACTTC
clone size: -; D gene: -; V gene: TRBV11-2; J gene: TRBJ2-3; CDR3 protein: CASTVGAGAYTDTQYF; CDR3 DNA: TGTGCCAGCACCGTCGGGGCGGGGGCTTACACAGATACGCAGTATTTT